This T cell receptor (beta chain) was found in a study of T cell repertoires in cytomegalovirus infection. The study, taken as a whole, reports: CMV-specific TCR beta clonotypes restricted by HLA-C dominated the ex vivo response.

In TCRdb, the reads were re-called with MiXCR into one record per CDR3 protein. The sample lists fewer than 300,000 distinct CDR3 sequences, about a quarter occurring once. Germline V gene data show CDR1 as SGHRS and CDR2 as YFSETQ. There are 13 residues in the CDR3. After removal of 1 base from V and 8 bases from J, the junction contained 5 bases not matched to a gene. This clonotype occurred a few times. Its matching antigen is unknown. The clonotype comes from a human donor in good health (CMV status not recorded). Some clones in this sample may be carry-over from other donors' samples. This chain uses TRBV5-1 with TRBJ1-2; TRBD1 matches at 7 bases. Sequencing used PBMCs. The CDR3 here is CASSLTGDLGYTF. The CDR3 coding sequence is TGCGCCAGCAGCTTGACAGGGGACTTAGGCTACACCTTC.